One sample yielded the 3 T cell receptor beta chains listed below, sequenced in a study of T cells in women clearing cervical HPV infection. TCRdb's copy holds only in-frame clones and misses some; the assay was immunoSEQ multiplex PCR. In total, the table holds about 14,000 clones. The sequenced sample consisted of blood buffy coat. The receptor set was obtained from a woman aged 18-70 years with a cervical HPV16 infection that either progressed to CIN3+ or cleared (not recorded which).

Comment on this clone: The CDR3 is cut off 3 residues early in the read; its end comes from the germline J gene. The rearrangement joins TRBV20-1 to TRBJ2-7; D is perhaps TRBD1 (6 bases). The V gene's germline CDR1 is DFQATT and CDR2 SNEGSKA (reference sequence). The CDR3 length is 12 residues. Trimming removed 5 bases from V and 4 bases from J, with 12 bases in between. The CDR3 spells CSAAGDIYEQYF. CDR3 DNA, as far as it was read: TGCAGTGCTGCAGGGGATATATACGAG.

Notes on this clone: The read is 3 residues too short to cover the CDR3 end, so that end is filled in from the germline J gene. The chain is built from TRBV20-1 and TRBJ2-7, with D possibly TRBD1 on 6 matching bases. The CDR3 has 15 amino acids. The V end was cut by 0 bases, the J end by 0 bases, with 12 bases between. The germline V gene has CDR1 DFQATT and CDR2 SNEGSKA (reference sequence). The sequenced CDR3 bases are TGCAGTGCTAGAGATGGACAGTCGGGCTCCTACGAG. Its translation is CSARDGQSGSYE. The entire CDR3 sequence reads CSARDGQSGSYEQYF.

Comments on this clone: The read ends 3 residues before the CDR3 terminus; that terminus is restored from the germline J gene. The chain is built from TRBV2 and TRBJ1-2; 7 bases align to TRBD1. The germline CDR1 and CDR2 sequences are SNHLY and FYNNEI. The CDR3 covers 15 residues. With 8 bases clipped from V and 0 bases from J, the junction kept 9 bases outside the gene matches. CDR3 bases read: TGTGCCAGCGTGGGACAGCTTGACACTAACTATGGC. This encodes CASVGQLDTNYG. The whole CDR3 protein reads CASVGQLDTNYGYTF.